The TCR beta chain under discussion was sequenced for a study of blood T cell repertoires in COVID-19. Assay: immunoSEQ multiplex PCR; the TCRdb copy retains only in-frame clones and omits some. The data contain 350,000 to 500,000 clones, about 88% of them singletons. CDR1 and CDR2 from the germline V gene are SNHLY and FYNNEI. The CDR3 is 14 amino acids. Trimming removed 7 bases from V and 5 bases from J; junction bases left unmatched: 7. Adults between roughly 18 and 90 years of age took part from 24 US areas. Participant-reported clinical history was the basis for cohort assignment. Up to 2 weeks before entering the study, exposed participants had met a COVID-19 case.

The specimen sequenced was PBMCs or T cells enriched from blood (not recorded which). This rearrangement joins TRBV2 to TRBJ1-4; 7 bases line up with TRBD1. This clonotype originated in a woman aged 18 to 35 who had been exposed to COVID-19. CDR3 in amino acids: CASNPGQTNEKLFF. The CDR3 DNA is TGTGCCAGCAACCCGGGACAGACCAATGAAAAACTGTTTTTT.